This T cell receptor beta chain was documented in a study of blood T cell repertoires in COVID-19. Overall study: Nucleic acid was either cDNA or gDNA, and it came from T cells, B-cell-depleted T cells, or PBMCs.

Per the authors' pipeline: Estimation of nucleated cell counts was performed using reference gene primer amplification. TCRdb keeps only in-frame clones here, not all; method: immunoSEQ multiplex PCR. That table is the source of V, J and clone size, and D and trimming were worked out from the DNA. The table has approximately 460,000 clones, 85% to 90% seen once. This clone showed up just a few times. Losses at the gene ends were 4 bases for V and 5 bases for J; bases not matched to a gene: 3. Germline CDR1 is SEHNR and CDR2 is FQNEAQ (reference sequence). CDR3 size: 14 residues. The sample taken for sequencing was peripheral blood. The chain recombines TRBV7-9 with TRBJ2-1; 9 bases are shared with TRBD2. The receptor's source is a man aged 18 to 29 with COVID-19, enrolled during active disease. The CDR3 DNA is TGTGCCAGCAGCTCAGCGGGAGGTGACAATGAGCAGTTCTTC. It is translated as CASSSAGGDNEQFF.